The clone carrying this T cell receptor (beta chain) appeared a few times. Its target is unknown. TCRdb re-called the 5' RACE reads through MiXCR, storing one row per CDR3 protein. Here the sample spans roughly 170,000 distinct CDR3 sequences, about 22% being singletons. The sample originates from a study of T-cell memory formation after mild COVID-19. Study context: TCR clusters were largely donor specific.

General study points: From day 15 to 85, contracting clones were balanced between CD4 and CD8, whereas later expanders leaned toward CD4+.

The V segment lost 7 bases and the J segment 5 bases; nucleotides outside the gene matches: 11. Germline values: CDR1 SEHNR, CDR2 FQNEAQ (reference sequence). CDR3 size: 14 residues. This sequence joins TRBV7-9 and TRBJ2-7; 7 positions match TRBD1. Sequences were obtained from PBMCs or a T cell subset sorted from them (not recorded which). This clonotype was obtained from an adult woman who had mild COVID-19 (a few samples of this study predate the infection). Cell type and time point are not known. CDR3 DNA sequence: TGTGCCAGCACCGTTCTAGACAGGGTCCACGAGCAGTACTTC. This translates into CASTVLDRVHEQYF.